The source of this TCR beta chain is a study of shared clonotypes between healthy human individuals. Findings and caveats of the study: Naive subsets generally had larger estimated richness than memory subsets.

In germline, CDR1 is LGHNA, CDR2 YSLEER. V shed 2 bases and J 4 bases; nucleotides not matched to a gene: 5. The CDR3 has 16 amino acids. As to this clone: Its matching antigen is unknown.

Caucasian adults residing in Nashville, Tennessee made up all the donors. As handled by the study authors: With immunoSEQ giving junction-only sequences and no quality scores, filtering differed. The protocol was immunoSEQ multiplex PCR, while the TCRdb copy is restricted to in-frame clones and leaves out a portion. The D gene and trimming were derived from the DNA, and the V and J assignments and clone size from that table. The sample shows about 2.3 million clones, just under 95% of them seen only once. This chain connects TRBV4-3 to TRBJ2-3; TRBD2 matches at 11 bases. The sample consisted of naive CD4+ T cells from PBMCs. Subset indicated: CD45RA+ positively selected. The clonotype originates from a man aged 18 to 30 in good health. Some clones in this sample may be carry-over from other donors' samples. In DNA, the CDR3 is TGCGCCAGCAGCCAACAAGGACTAGCGGGCGCAGATACGCAGTATTTT. Residues: CASSQQGLAGADTQYF.